What follows are 23 T cell receptor beta chains derived from one specimen sequenced in a study of T cell repertoires in cytomegalovirus infection. These receptors have no known antigen. TCRdb re-called the reads with MiXCR, one entry per CDR3 protein. The sample holds 570,000 or so distinct CDR3 sequences, 40% seen once. Sample: cultured PBMCs, taken from culture after CMV antigen stimulation. The source of these receptors is a human donor in good health (CMV status not recorded). Some clones in this sample may be carry-over from other donors' samples.

The rearrangement uses TRBV7-2 and TRBJ2-2, with TRBD2 matching over 10 bases. Trimming at V came to 3 bases and at J to 4 bases, leaving 5 bases not matched to a gene. The CDR3 covers 16 residues. Germline CDR1 and CDR2: SGHTA and FQGNSA. The CDR3 is CASSFSSGRGTGELFF. In DNA, the CDR3 is TGTGCCAGCAGCTTTTCTAGCGGGAGAGGCACCGGGGAGCTGTTTTTT.

This chain uses TRBV6-5 with TRBJ2-2, with D possibly matching TRBD1 (6 bases). Trimming shortened V by 6 bases and J by 2 bases, and 7 bases separated the two germline ends. This CDR3 region has 13 residues. The germline V gene encodes CDR1 MNHEY and CDR2 SVGAGI. This chain's CDR3 is CASRDSNTGELFF. In nucleotides, the CDR3 is TGTGCCAGCAGGGACAGCAACACCGGGGAGCTGTTTTTT.

The chain uses TRBV6-5 and TRBJ2-3; no definite D call. This CDR3 spans 13 amino acids. V was cut by 0 bases and J by 6 bases, with 7 bases left in between. Germline CDR1 reads MNHEY; CDR2 reads SVGAGI. The CDR3, as DNA: TGTGCCAGCAGTTACTCGATGGCTGATACGCAGTATTTT. Translation: CASSYSMADTQYF.

V is TRBV9 and J is TRBJ2-7; 10 bases line up with TRBD1. CDR1 is SGDLS and CDR2 is YYNGEE in the germline V gene. CDR3 length equals 16 residues. V trimming: 5 bases; J trimming: 6 bases; junction bases outside the gene matches: 14. The CDR3 DNA is TGTGCCAGCAGTCATGGATCCGGGACAGGGGTGACCGAGCAGTACTTC. Translating it yields CASSHGSGTGVTEQYF.

The V and J genes are TRBV4-2 and TRBJ2-6; a weak D match, TRBD1 (6 bases). Looked up from germline, CDR1 is LGHNA and CDR2 is YNFKEQ. Deletions cut 3 bases from V and 0 bases from J, with 15 bases between. The CDR3 extends over 18 amino acids. CDR3 DNA sequence: TGTGCCAGCAGCCAGCCACAGGGAAGGGACTCTGGGGCCAACGTCCTGACTTTC. Protein product: CASSQPQGRDSGANVLTF.

This clonotype was observed a handful of times. The V call is TRBV6-5, the J call TRBJ2-7, with 7 bases lining up with TRBD1. The germline CDR1 and CDR2 sequences are MNHEY and SVGAGI. The trim removed 3 bases at V and 5 bases at J, leaving 13 bases unmatched. The CDR3 runs to 16 residues. CDR3 sequence reads: CASSYLGPDRFDEQYF. The CDR3 region has the DNA TGTGCCAGCAGTTATTTGGGGCCGGACAGGTTCGACGAGCAGTACTTC.

The gene calls are TRBV10-2 and TRBJ2-1; 7 bases fit TRBD1. V trimming: 6 bases; J trimming: 2 bases; junction bases outside the gene matches: 7. Germline V CDR1 and CDR2: WSHSY, SAAADI. This CDR3 spans 15 amino acids. The CDR3 loop reads CASRLATGPYNEQFF. Here the CDR3 DNA reads TGCGCCAGCAGGCTCGCGACAGGGCCCTACAATGAGCAGTTCTTC.

The chain employs TRBV27 and TRBJ1-6; 8 bases are a match to TRBD1. There are 14 residues in the CDR3. J was trimmed by 8 bases and V by 6 bases; bases with no gene match: 6. Germline V gene data show CDR1 as MNHEY and CDR2 as SMNVEV (reference sequence). This CDR3 is CASRRGQVHSPLHF. The DNA for the CDR3 is TGTGCCAGCAGAAGGGGACAGGTACATTCACCCCTCCACTTT.

The chain couples TRBV12-3 or TRBV12-4 to TRBJ2-7; 9 bases fit TRBD2. The V and J ends lost 3 bases and 7 bases, in that order; junction bases with no gene match: 10. The CDR3 consists of 15 residues. The DNA for the CDR3 is TGTGCCAGCAGTTTGGCGGGGGGGGGAATCCGGGAGCAGTACTTC. Translated: CASSLAGGGIREQYF.

This clonotype has a handful of counts. The rearrangement joins TRBV7-9 to TRBJ1-6; 7 bases match TRBD1. Trimming cost V 8 bases and J 14 bases; bases outside gene matches: 9. CDR3 length: 12 residues. The V gene's germline CDR1 is SEHNR and CDR2 FQNEAQ (reference sequence). The CDR3 reads CASGTETGTLHF. CDR3 nucleotide sequence: TGTGCCAGCGGGACAGAGACCGGCACCCTCCACTTT.

V usage is TRBV19 and J usage is TRBJ2-1; TRBD1 matches 9 bases. V lost 5 bases to trimming and J lost 2 bases; unmatched junction nucleotides: 7. In germline, CDR1 is LNHDA, CDR2 SQIVND (reference sequence). The CDR3 is made up of 16 amino acids. CDR3 nucleotides: TGTGCCAGTAGTGGACAGGGGACGACACCCTACAATGAGCAGTTCTTC. Translated: CASSGQGTTPYNEQFF.

This clonotype showed up just a few times. V is TRBV6-1 and J is TRBJ2-7; D is undetermined. From germline, CDR1 is MNHNS and CDR2 SASEGT. The CDR3 is 15 amino acids. Trimming pared 6 bases from V and 0 bases from J, leaving 15 bases between. The CDR3 here is CASRLAAYFSYEQYF. In DNA form, the CDR3 reads TGTGCCAGCAGGCTCGCGGCTTACTTCTCCTACGAGCAGTACTTC.

In this sample, this clonotype turned up once. This chain links TRBV4-3 with TRBJ2-5; D tentatively reads TRBD1 or TRBD2 (5 bases each). Germline loops: CDR1 LGHNA, CDR2 YSLEER. The length of the CDR3 is 15 residues. Trimming cost V 0 bases and J 4 bases, with 12 bases left between them. The CDR3 sequence is CASSQERGHGETQYF. The CDR3 bases are TGCGCCAGCAGCCAAGAGAGGGGCCACGGAGAGACCCAGTACTTC.

This clonotype appeared many times. The chain carries TRBV7-2 and TRBJ1-5; no reliable D call. V was pared by 5 bases and J by 7 bases, with 15 bases between. The CDR3 contains 14 residues. Germline CDR1 is SGHTA and CDR2 is FQGNSA. CDR3 bases: TGTGCCAGCAGCGCCGGTCCTTTGCGGCAGCCCCAGCATTTT. This codes for CASSAGPLRQPQHF.

The sample holds a few counts of this clonotype. The V call is TRBV20-1, the J call TRBJ2-3, with D possibly being TRBD1 (6 bases). In germline, CDR1 is DFQATT, CDR2 SNEGSKA (reference sequence). CDR3 length: 13 amino acids. V gave up 7 bases and J gave up 1 base, with 12 bases separating them. CDR3 nucleotide sequence: TGCAGTGTTGCGACAGGAGGCACAGATACGCAGTATTTT. Translation: CSVATGGTDTQYF.

V usage is TRBV11-2 and J usage is TRBJ2-5; 7 bases are a match to TRBD2. Germline CDR1 SGHAT, CDR2 FQNNGV. The CDR3 loop spans 16 amino acids. With 5 bases clipped from V and 2 bases from J, the junction kept 11 bases outside the gene matches. The CDR3 DNA reads as TGTGCCAGCAGCCCCCCGACCCGAGCGGGGCAAGAGACCCAGTACTTC. Protein: CASSPPTRAGQETQYF.

This clonotype was seen more than once but under ten times. This chain connects TRBV20-1 to TRBJ2-2; 7 bases match TRBD2. The CDR3 covers 16 residues. Germline V lookup: CDR1 DFQATT, CDR2 SNEGSKA (reference sequence). With 3 bases clipped from V and 5 bases from J, the junction kept 12 bases outside the gene matches. CDR3 nucleotides: TGCAGTGCTAGCCCCGCCGGCCCAGCGGGGACCGGGGAGCTGTTTTTT. Translation: CSASPAGPAGTGELFF.

J is TRBJ2-2 and V is TRBV12-3 or TRBV12-4; maybe TRBD1 (5 bases). The CDR3 has 14 amino acids. The V end lost 6 bases, the J end lost 4 bases, and 12 bases lay between the germline ends. The CDR3 DNA reads TGTGCCAGCAGCCGGACATCCAGCACCGGGGAGCTGTTTTTT. Translated, it gives CASSRTSSTGELFF.

The V gene is TRBV7-9, the J gene TRBJ2-4, with D perhaps being TRBD1 or TRBD2 (5 bases each). The V end was cut by 7 bases, the J end by 7 bases, with 17 bases between. The CDR3 loop spans 14 amino acids. Germline CDR1 SEHNR, CDR2 FQNEAQ (reference sequence). The CDR3 sequence is CASTPGTHLNIQYF. DNA of the CDR3: TGTGCCAGCACTCCCGGGACCCACCTGAACATTCAGTACTTC. Supplemented by reference TRBV7-9 and TRBJ2-4, the full variable domain reads DTGVSQNPRHKITKRGQNVTFRCDPISEHNRLYWYRQTLGQGPEFLTYFQNEAQLEKSRLLSDRFSAERPKGSFSTLEIQRTEQGDSAMYLCASTPGTHLNIQYFGAGTRLSVL.

This clonotype was counted a single time. V usage is TRBV11-2 and J usage is TRBJ1-5; D not certain. In germline, CDR1 is SGHAT, CDR2 FQNNGV. The V end lost 4 bases, the J end lost 5 bases, and 15 bases lay between the germline ends. This CDR3 is built from 15 residues. For the CDR3, the DNA is TGTGCCAGCAGCTGGTCGGGCACGAACGATCAGCCCCAGCATTTT. Translated, it gives CASSWSGTNDQPQHF.

This clonotype was detected a few times. The chain is built from TRBV20-1 and TRBJ2-7; possibly TRBD1 or TRBD2 for D (7 bases each). The CDR3 is made up of 12 amino acids. With 4 bases removed from V and 7 bases from J, the gap between germline ends came to 14 bases. CDR1 is DFQATT and CDR2 is SNEGSKA in the germline V gene (reference sequence). CDR3 in DNA: TGCAGTGCTAAGCAGGGGGAGGGAGAGCAGTACTTC. The encoded protein is CSAKQGEGEQYF.

This clonotype was counted a few times. The V call is TRBV19, the J call TRBJ2-1; a possible D gene is TRBD2 (6 bases). The CDR3 covers 16 residues. The germline V and J ends were trimmed by 6 bases and 0 bases, with 15 bases remaining between them. Germline lookup yields CDR1 LNHDA and CDR2 SQIVND (reference sequence). The CDR3: CASSDTYGSSYNEQFF. The CDR3 DNA reads TGTGCCAGTAGCGATACCTACGGGAGCTCCTACAATGAGCAGTTCTTC.

Only one count was recorded for this clonotype. The chain is built from TRBV4-2 and TRBJ2-1; TRBD2 aligns across 9 bases. This CDR3 has 17 residues. Germline V gene data show CDR1 as LGHNA and CDR2 as YNFKEQ. V lost 4 bases to trimming and J lost 0 bases; unmatched junction nucleotides: 7. The CDR3 loop reads CASSLGGGGDSYNEQFF. The CDR3 DNA reads TGTGCCAGCAGCCTTGGGGGCGGGGGGGACTCCTACAATGAGCAGTTCTTC.